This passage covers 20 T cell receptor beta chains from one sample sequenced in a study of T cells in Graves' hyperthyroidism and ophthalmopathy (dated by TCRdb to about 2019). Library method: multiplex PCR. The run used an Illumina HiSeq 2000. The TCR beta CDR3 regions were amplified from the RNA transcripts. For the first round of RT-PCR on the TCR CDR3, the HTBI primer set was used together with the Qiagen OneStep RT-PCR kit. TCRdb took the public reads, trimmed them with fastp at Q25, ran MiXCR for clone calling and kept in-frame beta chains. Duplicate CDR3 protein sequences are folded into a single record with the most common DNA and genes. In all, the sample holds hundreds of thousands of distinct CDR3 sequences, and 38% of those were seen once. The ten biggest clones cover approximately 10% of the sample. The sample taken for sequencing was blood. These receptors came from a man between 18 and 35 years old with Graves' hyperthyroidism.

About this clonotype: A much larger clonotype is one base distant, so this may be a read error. The CDR3 reads CASGPLDRRNTEAFF. The CDR3 DNA is TGTGCCAGCGGCCCCCTGGACAGGAGGAACACTGAAGCTTTCTTT. The rearrangement links TRBV7-8 to TRBJ1-1, with 7 positions matching TRBD1. CDR1 and CDR2 from the germline V gene are SGHVS and FQNEAQ. This CDR3 has 15 residues. Unmatched junction bases numbered 10, after V lost 8 bases and J lost 1 base.

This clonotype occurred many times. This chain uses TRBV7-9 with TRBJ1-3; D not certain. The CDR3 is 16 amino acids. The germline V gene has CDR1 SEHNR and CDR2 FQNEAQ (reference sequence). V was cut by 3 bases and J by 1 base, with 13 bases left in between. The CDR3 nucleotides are TGTGCCAGCAGCTTCAACCTCGTTTCATCTGGAAACACCATATATTTT. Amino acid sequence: CASSFNLVSSGNTIYF. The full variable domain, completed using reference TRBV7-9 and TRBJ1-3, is DTGVSQNPRHKITKRGQNVTFRCDPISEHNRLYWYRQTLGQGPEFLTYFQNEAQLEKSRLLSDRFSAERPKGSFSTLEIQRTEQGDSAMYLCASSFNLVSSGNTIYFGEGSWLTVV.

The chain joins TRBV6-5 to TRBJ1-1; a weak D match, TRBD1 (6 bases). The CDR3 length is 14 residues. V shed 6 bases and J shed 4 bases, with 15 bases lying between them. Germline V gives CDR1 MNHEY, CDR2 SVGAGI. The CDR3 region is CASSLLTGPTEAFF. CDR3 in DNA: TGTGCCAGCAGCCTCCTAACAGGGCCCACTGAAGCTTTCTTT.

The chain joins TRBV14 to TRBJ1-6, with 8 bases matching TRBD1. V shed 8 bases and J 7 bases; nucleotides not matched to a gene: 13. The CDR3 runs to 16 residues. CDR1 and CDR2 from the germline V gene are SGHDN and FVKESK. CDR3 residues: CASSPPSRQGNSPLHF. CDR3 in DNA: TGTGCCAGCTCACCACCGTCTAGACAGGGGAATTCACCCCTCCACTTT.

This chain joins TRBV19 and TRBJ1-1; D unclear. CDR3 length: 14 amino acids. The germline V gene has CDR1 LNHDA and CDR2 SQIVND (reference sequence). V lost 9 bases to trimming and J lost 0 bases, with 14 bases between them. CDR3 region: CASSLDFMNTEAFF. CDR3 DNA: TGTGCCAGCAGCTTAGATTTTATGAACACTGAAGCTTTCTTT.

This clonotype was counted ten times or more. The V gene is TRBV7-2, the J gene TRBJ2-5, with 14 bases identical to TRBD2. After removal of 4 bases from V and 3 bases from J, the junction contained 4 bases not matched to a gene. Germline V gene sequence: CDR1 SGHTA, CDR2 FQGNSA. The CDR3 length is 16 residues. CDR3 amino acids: CASSWGGLAGEETQYF. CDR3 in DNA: TGTGCCAGCAGCTGGGGGGGACTAGCGGGAGAAGAGACCCAGTACTTC.

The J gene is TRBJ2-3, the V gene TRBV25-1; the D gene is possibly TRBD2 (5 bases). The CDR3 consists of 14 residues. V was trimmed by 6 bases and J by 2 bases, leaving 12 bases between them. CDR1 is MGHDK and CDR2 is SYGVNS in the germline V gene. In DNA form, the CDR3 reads TGTGCCAGCAGCCAGACGGGAATCACAGATACGCAGTATTTT. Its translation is CASSQTGITDTQYF.

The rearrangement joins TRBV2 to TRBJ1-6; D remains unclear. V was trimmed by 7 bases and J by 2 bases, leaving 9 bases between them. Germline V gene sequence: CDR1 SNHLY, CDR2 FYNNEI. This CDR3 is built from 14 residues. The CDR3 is CASNKSPYNSPLHF. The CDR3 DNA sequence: TGTGCCAGCAATAAGAGCCCCTATAATTCACCCCTCCACTTT.

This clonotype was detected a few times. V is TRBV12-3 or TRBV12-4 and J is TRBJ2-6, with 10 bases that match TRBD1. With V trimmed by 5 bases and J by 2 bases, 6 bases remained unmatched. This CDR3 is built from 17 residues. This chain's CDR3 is CASSLTGQGAGANVLTF. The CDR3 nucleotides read TGTGCCAGCAGTCTAACCGGACAGGGGGCTGGGGCCAACGTCCTGACTTTC.

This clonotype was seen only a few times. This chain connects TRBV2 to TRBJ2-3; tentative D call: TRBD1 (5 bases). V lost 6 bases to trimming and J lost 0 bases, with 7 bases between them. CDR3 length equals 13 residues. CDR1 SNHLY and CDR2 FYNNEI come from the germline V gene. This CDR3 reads CASSQGSTDTQYF. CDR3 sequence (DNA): TGTGCCAGCAGCCAGGGAAGCACAGATACGCAGTATTTT. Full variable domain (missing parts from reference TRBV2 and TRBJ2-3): EPEVTQTPSHQVTQMGQEVILRCVPISNHLYFYWYRQILGQKVEFLVSFYNNEISEKSEIFDDQFSVERPDGSNFTLKIRSTKLEDSAMYFCASSQGSTDTQYFGPGTRLTVL.

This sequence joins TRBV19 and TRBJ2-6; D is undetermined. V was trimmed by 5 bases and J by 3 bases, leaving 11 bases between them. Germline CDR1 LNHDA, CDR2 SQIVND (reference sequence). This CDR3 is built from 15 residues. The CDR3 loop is CASSSGLDGANVLTF. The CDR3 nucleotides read TGTGCCAGTAGTTCAGGTCTTGATGGGGCCAACGTCCTGACTTTC. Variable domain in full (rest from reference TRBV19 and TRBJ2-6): DGGITQSPKYLFRKEGQNVTLSCEQNLNHDAMYWYRQDPGQGLRLIYYSQIVNDFQKGDIAEGYSVSREKKESFPLTVTSAQKNPTAFYLCASSSGLDGANVLTFGAGSRLTVL.

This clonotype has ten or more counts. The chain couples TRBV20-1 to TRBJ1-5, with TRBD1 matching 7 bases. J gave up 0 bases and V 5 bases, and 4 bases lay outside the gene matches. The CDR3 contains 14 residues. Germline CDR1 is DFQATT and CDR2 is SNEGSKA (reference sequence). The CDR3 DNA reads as TGCAGTGCTGCACAGGGGACTAGCAATCAGCCCCAGCATTTT. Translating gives CSAAQGTSNQPQHF.

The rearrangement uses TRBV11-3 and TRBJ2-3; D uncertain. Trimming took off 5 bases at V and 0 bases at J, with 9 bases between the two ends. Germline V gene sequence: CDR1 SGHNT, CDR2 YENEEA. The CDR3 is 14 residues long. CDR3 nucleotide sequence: TGTGCCAGCAGCCCCACCCGAAGCACAGATACGCAGTATTTT. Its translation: CASSPTRSTDTQYF.

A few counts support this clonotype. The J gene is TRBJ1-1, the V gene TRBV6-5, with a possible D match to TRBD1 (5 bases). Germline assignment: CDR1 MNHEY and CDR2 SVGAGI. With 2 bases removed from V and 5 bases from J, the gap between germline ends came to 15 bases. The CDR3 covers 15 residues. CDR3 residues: CASSYGGESRTEAFF. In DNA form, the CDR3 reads TGTGCCAGCAGTTACGGGGGAGAATCGAGGACTGAAGCTTTCTTT.

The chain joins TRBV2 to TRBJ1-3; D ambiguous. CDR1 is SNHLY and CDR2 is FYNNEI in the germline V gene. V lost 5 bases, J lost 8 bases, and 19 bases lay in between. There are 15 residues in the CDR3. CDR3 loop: CASSLPVGYGYTIYF. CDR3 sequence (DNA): TGTGCCAGCAGTCTCCCGGTGGGCTATGGCTACACCATATATTTT.

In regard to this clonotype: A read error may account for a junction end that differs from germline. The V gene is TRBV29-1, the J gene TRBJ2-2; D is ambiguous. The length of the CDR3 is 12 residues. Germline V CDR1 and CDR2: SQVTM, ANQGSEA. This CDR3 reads CSVEGGTEELFF. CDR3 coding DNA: TGCAGCGTTGAAGGTGGAACCGAGGAGCTGTTTTTT.

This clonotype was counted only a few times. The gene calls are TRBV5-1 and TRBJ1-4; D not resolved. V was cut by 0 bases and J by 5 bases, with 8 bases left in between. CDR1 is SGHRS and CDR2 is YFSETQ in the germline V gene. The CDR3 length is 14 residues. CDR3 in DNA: TGCGCCAGCAGCTTGGAGCAGTACAATGAAAAACTGTTTTTT. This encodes CASSLEQYNEKLFF.

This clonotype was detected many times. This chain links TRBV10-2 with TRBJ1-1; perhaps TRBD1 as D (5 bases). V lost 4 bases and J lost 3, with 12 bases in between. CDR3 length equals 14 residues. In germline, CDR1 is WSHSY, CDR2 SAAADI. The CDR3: CASSAQGYYTEAFF. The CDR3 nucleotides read TGCGCCAGCAGTGCCCAGGGATACTACACTGAAGCTTTCTTT.

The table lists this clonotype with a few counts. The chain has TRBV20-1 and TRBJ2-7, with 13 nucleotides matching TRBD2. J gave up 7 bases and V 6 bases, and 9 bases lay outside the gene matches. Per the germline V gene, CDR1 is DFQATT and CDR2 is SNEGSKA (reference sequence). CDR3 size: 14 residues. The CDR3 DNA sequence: TGCAGTGCAACCGGACTAGCGGGAGTGAGAGAGCAGTACTTC. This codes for CSATGLAGVREQYF.

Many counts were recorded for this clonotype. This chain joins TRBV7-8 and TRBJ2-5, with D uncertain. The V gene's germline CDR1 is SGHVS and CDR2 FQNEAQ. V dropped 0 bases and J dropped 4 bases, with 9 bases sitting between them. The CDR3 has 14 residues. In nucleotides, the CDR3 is TGTGCCAGCAGCTTAGCGAGACCGAGAGAGACCCAGTACTTC. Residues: CASSLARPRETQYF.